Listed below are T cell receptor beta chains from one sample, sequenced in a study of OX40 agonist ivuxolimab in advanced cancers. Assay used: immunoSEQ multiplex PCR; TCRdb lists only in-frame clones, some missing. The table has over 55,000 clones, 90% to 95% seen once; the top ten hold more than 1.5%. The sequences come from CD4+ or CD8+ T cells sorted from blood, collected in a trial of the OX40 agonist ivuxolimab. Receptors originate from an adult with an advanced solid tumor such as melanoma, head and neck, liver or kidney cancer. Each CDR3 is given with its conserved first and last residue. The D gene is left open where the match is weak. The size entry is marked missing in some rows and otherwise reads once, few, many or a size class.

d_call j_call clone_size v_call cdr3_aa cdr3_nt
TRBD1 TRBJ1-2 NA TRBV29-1 CSVGDRGTYGGYTF TGCAGCGTTGGGGACAGGGGGACGTATGGAGGCTACACCTTC
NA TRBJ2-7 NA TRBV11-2 CASSFADSSYEQYF TGTGCCAGCAGCTTCGCCGACAGTTCCTACGAGCAGTACTTC
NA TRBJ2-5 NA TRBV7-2 CASSAPGAQGETQYF TGTGCCAGCAGCGCCCCCGGGGCACAGGGTGAGACCCAGTACTTC
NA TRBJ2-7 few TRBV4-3 CASSQDSVSYEQYF TGCGCCAGCAGCCAAGATTCCGTATCCTACGAGCAGTACTTC
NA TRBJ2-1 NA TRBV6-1 CASSVGLGYEQFF TGTGCCAGCAGTGTAGGCCTGGGGTATGAGCAGTTCTTC
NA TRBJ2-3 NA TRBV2 CASSELHGIDSTDTQYF TGTGCCAGCAGTGAACTGCATGGGATAGACAGCACAGATACGCAGTATTTT
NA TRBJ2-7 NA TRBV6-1 CATSETTGTPSF TGTGCCACCTCTGAGACTACCGGGACACCGTCTTTC
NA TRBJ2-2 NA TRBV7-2 CASSLSPHANTGELFF TGTGCCAGCAGCCTTAGCCCACACGCGAACACCGGGGAGCTGTTTTTT
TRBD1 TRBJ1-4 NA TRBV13 CASSLGRDRGRYREKLFF TGTGCCAGCAGCCTCGGCCGGGACAGGGGGCGTTATCGGGAAAAACTGTTTTTT
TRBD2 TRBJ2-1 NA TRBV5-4 CASSLASSGSYNEQFF TGTGCCAGCAGCTTGGCGTCTAGCGGGAGCTACAATGAGCAGTTCTTC
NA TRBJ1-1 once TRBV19 CASSIFQSTEAFF TGTGCCAGTAGTATTTTCCAATCCACTGAAGCTTTCTTT
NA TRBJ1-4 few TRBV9 CASSPRAATNEKLFF TGTGCCAGCAGCCCCCGGGCTGCAACTAATGAAAAACTGTTTTTT
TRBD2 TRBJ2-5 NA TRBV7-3 CASSLSGGPQETQYF TGTGCCAGCAGCTTGAGCGGGGGCCCGCAAGAGACCCAGTACTTC
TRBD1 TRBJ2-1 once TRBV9 CASSQGQGAYNEQFF TGTGCCAGCAGCCAAGGACAGGGTGCATACAATGAGCAGTTCTTC
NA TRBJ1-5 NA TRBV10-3 CAISDGGLNDQPQHF TGTGCCATCAGTGATGGGGGACTGAACGATCAGCCCCAGCATTTT
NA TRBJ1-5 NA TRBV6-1 CASTRDYNQPQHF TGTGCCAGCACAAGAGATTACAATCAGCCCCAGCATTTT
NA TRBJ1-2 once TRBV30 CAWSNAGNYGYTF TGTGCCTGGAGTAATGCAGGAAACTATGGCTACACCTTC
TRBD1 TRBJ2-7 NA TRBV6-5 CASSPTGATYYEQYF TGTGCCAGCAGTCCCACAGGGGCCACCTACTACGAGCAGTACTTC
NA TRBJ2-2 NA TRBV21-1 CASSKGLSTGELFF TGTGCCAGCAGCAAAGGACTCTCAACCGGGGAGCTGTTTTTT
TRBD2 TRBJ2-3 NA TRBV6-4 CASSPGLAGADTQYF TGTGCCAGCAGTCCTGGACTAGCGGGCGCAGATACGCAGTATTTT
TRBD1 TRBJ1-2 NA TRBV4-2 CASSQLQGRDYGYTF TGTGCCAGCAGCCAATTACAGGGGCGGGACTATGGCTACACCTTC
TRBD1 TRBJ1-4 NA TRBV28 CASSTPTGVIEKLFF TGTGCCAGCAGTACTCCAACAGGGGTGATTGAAAAACTGTTTTTT
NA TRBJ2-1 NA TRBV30 CAWSISVNNEQFF TGTGCCTGGAGTATTAGCGTGAACAATGAGCAGTTCTTC
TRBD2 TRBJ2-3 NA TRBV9 CASASGGDTQYF TGTGCCAGCGCTAGCGGTGGGGATACGCAGTATTTT
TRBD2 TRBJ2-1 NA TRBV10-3 CAISEGTRKSPTDEQFF TGTGCCATCAGTGAGGGGACTAGAAAGAGCCCAACGGATGAGCAGTTCTTC
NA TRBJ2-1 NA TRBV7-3 CASSLNNEQFF TGTGCCAGCAGCTTAAACAATGAGCAGTTCTTC
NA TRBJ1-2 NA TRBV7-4 CASSLPWTEANYGYTF TGTGCCAGCAGCTTGCCCTGGACAGAAGCTAACTATGGCTACACCTTC
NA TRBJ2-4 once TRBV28 CASSSSKGRASFKNIQYF TGTGCCAGCAGTTCCTCCAAGGGCAGGGCTTCTTTCAAAAACATTCAGTACTTC
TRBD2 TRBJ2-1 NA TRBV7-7 CASSPLAGPYNEQFF TGTGCTAGCAGCCCCTTAGCGGGGCCCTACAATGAGCAGTTCTTC
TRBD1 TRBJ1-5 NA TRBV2 CASSGTGGHQPQHF TGTGCCAGCAGTGGGACAGGGGGCCATCAGCCCCAGCATTTT
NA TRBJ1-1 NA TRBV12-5 CASGLAGRPLAFF TGTGCTAGTGGTTTGGCAGGGAGGCCTCTAGCTTTCTTT
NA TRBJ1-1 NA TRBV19 CASSLPGRGNTEAFF TGTGCCAGTAGTTTACCGGGACGGGGGAACACTGAAGCTTTCTTT
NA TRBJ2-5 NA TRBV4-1 CASSQIPGRETQYF TGCGCCAGCAGCCAAATTCCGGGGCGAGAGACCCAGTACTTC
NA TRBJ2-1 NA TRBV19 CASRQGGGNNEQFF TGTGCCAGTAGACAAGGCGGCGGGAACAATGAGCAGTTCTTC
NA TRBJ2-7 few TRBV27 CASSPTGPYEQYF TGTGCCAGCAGCCCAACCGGGCCCTACGAGCAGTACTTC
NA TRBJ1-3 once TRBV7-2 CASSFTGWGSGNTIYF TGTGCCAGCAGCTTCACCGGCTGGGGTTCTGGAAACACCATATATTTT
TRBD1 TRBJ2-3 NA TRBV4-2 CASSRDRAQGTDTQYF TGTGCCAGCAGCCGGGACAGGGCCCAAGGCACAGATACGCAGTATTTT
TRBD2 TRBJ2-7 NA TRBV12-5 CASGLVPSSGSREQYF TGTGCTAGTGGTTTGGTACCTTCTAGCGGGAGTCGCGAGCAGTACTTC
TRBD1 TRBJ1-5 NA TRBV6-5 CASTVNRGEPQHF TGTGCCAGCACCGTAAACAGGGGTGAGCCCCAGCATTTT
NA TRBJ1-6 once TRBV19 CASSIESSSYNSPLHF TGTGCCAGTAGTATAGAAAGTAGCTCCTATAATTCACCCCTCCACTTT
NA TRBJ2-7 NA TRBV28 CASGGTIIYEQYF TGTGCCAGCGGGGGGACCATCATCTACGAGCAGTACTTC
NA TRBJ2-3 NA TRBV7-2 CASSLGVGAITDTQYF TGTGCCAGCAGCTTAGGGGTGGGGGCCATCACAGATACGCAGTATTTT
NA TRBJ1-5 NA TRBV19 CASSINLSNQPQHF TGTGCCAGTAGTATAAACCTTAGCAATCAGCCCCAGCATTTT
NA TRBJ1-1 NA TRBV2 CASERDTPEAFF TGTGCCAGTGAGCGGGACACCCCCGAAGCTTTCTTT
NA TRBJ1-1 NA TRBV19 CASSKIPGTAAFF TGTGCCAGTAGTAAGATACCGGGGACGGCGGCTTTCTTT
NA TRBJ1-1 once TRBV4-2 CASSQVANTEAFF TGTGCCAGCAGCCAAGTGGCGAACACTGAAGCTTTCTTT
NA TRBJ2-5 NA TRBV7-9 CASSRGGVETQYF TGTGCCAGCAGCCGTGGTGGGGTGGAGACCCAGTACTTC
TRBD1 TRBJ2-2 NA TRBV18 CASSSGQATGELFF TGTGCCAGCTCATCGGGACAGGCCACCGGGGAGCTGTTTTTT
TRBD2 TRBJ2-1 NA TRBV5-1 CASSPGLADNEQFF TGCGCCAGCAGCCCGGGACTAGCAGACAATGAGCAGTTCTTC
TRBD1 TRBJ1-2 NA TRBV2 CASIADRDNGYTF TGTGCCAGCATCGCCGACAGGGATAATGGCTACACCTTC
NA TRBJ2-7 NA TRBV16 CASSPEKGGRSEQYF TGTGCCAGCAGCCCAGAGAAGGGGGGGCGGAGCGAGCAGTACTTC
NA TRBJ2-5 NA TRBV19 CASSIRTGVGQETQYF TGTGCCAGTAGTATAAGGACGGGGGTAGGACAAGAGACCCAGTACTTC
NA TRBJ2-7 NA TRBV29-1 CSVLGPYEQYF TGCAGCGTTTTAGGCCCCTACGAGCAGTACTTC
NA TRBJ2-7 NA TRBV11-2 CASSLQGEQYF TGTGCCAGCAGCTTACAGGGAGAGCAGTACTTC
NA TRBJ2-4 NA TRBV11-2 CASSWGNKNIQYF TGTGCCAGCAGCTGGGGGAATAAAAACATTCAGTACTTC
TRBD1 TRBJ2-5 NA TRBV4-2 CASSQGRTDRGWQTQYF TGTGCCAGCAGCCAAGGCCGCACAGACAGGGGGTGGCAGACCCAGTACTTC
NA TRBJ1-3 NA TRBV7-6 CASSLGRTSGNTIYF TGTGCCAGCAGCTTAGGACGGACCTCTGGAAACACCATATATTTT
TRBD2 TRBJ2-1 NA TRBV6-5 CASSYTGTSGSTQFF TGTGCCAGCAGTTACACCGGGACTAGCGGGAGTACGCAGTTCTTC
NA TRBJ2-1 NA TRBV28 CASSFAGASALGEQFF TGTGCCAGCAGTTTCGCCGGCGCTAGCGCGCTCGGTGAGCAGTTCTTC
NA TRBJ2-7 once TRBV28 CASSPGGSPTGQYF TGTGCCAGCAGCCCCGGCGGGTCTCCTACGGGGCAGTACTTC